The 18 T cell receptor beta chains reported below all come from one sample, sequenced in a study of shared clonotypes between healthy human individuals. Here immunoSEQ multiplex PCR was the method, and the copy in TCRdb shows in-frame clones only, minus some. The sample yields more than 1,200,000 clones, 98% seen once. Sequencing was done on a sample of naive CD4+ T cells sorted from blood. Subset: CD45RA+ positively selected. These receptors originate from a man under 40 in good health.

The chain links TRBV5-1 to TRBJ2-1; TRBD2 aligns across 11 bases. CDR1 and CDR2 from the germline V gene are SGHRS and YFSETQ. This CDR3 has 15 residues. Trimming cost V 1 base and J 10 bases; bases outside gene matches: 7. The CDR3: CASSLLLAGGGEQFF. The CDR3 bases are TGCGCCAGCAGCTTGTTGCTAGCGGGAGGCGGCGAGCAGTTCTTC.

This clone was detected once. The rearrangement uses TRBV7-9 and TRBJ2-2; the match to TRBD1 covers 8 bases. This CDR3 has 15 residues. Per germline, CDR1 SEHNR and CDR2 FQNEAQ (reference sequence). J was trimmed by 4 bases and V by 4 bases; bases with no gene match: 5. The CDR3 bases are TGTGCCAGCAGCTCAGGGGGCGCAGGCACCGGGGAGCTGTTTTTT. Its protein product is CASSSGGAGTGELFF.

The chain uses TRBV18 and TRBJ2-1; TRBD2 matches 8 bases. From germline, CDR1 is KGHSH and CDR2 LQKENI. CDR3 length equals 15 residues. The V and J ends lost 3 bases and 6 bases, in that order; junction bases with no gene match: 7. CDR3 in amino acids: CASSPKAGVSNEQFF. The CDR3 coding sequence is TGTGCCAGCTCACCCAAAGCGGGAGTCAGCAATGAGCAGTTCTTC.

Here the CDR3 DNA reads TGTGCCAGCTCACCACCGGGGGGCGCGCACAATGAGCAGTTCTTC. Translated: CASSPPGGAHNEQFF. V gene TRBV18 combines with J gene TRBJ2-1, with D possibly being TRBD1 or TRBD2 (6 bases each). Trimming left V 0 bases short and J 5 bases short, with 11 bases between. Germline CDR1 is KGHSH and CDR2 is LQKENI. CDR3 length: 15 amino acids.

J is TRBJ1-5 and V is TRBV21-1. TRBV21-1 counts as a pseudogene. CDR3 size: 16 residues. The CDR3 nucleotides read TGTGCCAGCAGCAATAAGGGTAGGTGGGGGGATCAGCCCCAGCATTTT. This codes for CASSNKGRWGDQPQHF.

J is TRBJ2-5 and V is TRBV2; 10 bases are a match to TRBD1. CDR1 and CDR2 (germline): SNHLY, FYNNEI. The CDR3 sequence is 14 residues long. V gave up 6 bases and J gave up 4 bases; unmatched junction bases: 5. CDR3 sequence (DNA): TGTGCCAGCAGGGAGACAGGGGGCGGAGAGACCCAGTACTTC. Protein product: CASRETGGGETQYF.

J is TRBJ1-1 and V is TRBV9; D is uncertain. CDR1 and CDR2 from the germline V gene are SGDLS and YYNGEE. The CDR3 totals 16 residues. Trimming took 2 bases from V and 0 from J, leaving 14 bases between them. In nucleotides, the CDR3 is TGTGCCAGCAGCGTCGGTGCGGGGAACTTGAACACTGAAGCTTTCTTT. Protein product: CASSVGAGNLNTEAFF. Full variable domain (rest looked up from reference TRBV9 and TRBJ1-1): DSGVTQTPKHLITATGQRVTLRCSPRSGDLSVYWYQQSLDQGLQFLIQYYNGEERAKGNILERFSAQQFPDLHSELNLSSLELGDSALYFCASSVGAGNLNTEAFFGQGTRLTVV.

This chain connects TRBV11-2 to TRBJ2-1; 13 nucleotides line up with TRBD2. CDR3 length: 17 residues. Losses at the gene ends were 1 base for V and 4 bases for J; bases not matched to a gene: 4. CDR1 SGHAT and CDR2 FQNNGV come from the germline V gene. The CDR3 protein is CASSLVGLAGLYNEQFF. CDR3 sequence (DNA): TGTGCCAGCAGCTTAGTGGGACTAGCGGGACTATACAATGAGCAGTTCTTC. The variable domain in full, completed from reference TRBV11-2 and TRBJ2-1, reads EAGVAQSPRYKIIEKRQSVAFWCNPISGHATLYWYQQILGQGPKLLIQFQNNGVVDDSQLPKDRFSAERLKGVDSTLKIQPAKLEDSAVYLCASSLVGLAGLYNEQFFGPGTRLTVL.

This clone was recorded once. The CDR3 DNA follows: TGTGCCAGCAGCGCGACTAGCGGGAGTTTCGGTGAGCAGTTCTTC. Translating gives CASSATSGSFGEQFF. The rearrangement uses TRBV9 and TRBJ2-1; TRBD2 aligns across 12 bases. The CDR3 is 15 residues long. Germline V gene sequence: CDR1 SGDLS, CDR2 YYNGEE. J gave up 9 bases and V 3 bases, and 7 bases lay outside the gene matches.

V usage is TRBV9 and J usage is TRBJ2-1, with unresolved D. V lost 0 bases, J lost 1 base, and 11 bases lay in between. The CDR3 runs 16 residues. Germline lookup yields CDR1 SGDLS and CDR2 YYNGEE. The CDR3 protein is CASSVDPVGSYNEQFF. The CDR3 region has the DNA TGTGCCAGCAGCGTAGATCCGGTAGGGTCCTACAATGAGCAGTTCTTC.

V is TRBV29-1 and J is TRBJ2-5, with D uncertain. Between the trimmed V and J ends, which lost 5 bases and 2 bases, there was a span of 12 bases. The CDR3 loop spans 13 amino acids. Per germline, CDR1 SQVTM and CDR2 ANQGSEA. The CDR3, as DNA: TGCAGCGTTAAAAAAACAGATCAAGAGACCCAGTACTTC. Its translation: CSVKKTDQETQYF.

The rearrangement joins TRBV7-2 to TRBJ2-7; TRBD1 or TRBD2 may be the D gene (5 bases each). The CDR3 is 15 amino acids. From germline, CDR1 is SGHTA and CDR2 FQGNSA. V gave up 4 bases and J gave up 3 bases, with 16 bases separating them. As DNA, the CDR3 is TGTGCCAGCAGCTCCCGGGACCGAATAAACTACGAGCAGTACTTC. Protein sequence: CASSSRDRINYEQYF.

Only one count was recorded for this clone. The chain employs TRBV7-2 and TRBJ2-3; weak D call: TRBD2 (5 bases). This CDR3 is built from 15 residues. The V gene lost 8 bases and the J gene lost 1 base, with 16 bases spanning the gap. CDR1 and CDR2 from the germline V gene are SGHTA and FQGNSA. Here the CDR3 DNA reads TGTGCCAGCTCGAGGGCCGCTGGGGGCACAGATACGCAGTATTTT. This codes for CASSRAAGGTDTQYF.

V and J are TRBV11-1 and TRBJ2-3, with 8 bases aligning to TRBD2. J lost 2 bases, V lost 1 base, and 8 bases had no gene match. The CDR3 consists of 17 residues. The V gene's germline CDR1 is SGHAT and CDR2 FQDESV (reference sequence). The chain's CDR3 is CASSLDGSGSVTDTQYF. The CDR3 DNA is TGTGCCAGCAGCTTAGACGGCAGCGGGAGTGTCACAGATACGCAGTATTTT.

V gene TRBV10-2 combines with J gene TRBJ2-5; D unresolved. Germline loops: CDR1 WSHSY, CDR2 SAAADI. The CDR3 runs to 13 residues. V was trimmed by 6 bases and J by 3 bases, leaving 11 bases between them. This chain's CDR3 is CASRAHSEETQYF. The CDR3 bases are TGCGCCAGCAGAGCCCACTCTGAAGAGACCCAGTACTTC.

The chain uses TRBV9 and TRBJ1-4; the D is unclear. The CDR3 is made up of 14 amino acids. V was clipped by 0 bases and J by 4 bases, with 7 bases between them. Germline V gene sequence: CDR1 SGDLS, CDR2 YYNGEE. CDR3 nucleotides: TGTGCCAGCAGCGTAGCTCACGGTAATGAAAAACTGTTTTTT. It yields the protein CASSVAHGNEKLFF.

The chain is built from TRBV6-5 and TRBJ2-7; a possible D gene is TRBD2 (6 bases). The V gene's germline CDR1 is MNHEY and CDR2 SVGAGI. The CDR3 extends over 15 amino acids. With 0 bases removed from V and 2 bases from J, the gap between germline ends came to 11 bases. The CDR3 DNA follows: TGTGCCAGCAGTTACTCGGGGGGTTCTCCCTACGAGCAGTACTTC. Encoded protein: CASSYSGGSPYEQYF.

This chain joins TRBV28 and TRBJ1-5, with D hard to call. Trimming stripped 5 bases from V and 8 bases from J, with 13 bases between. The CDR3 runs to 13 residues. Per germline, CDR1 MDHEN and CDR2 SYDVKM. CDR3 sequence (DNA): TGTGCCAGCAGTCGGCCCGCACTCGAGCCCCAGCATTTT. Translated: CASSRPALEPQHF.